This passage covers 23 T cell receptor beta chains from one sample sequenced in a study of shared clonotypes between healthy human individuals. Generated by immunoSEQ multiplex PCR, the TCRdb table keeps only in-frame clones and is missing some. This repertoire shows about 110,000 clones, about 62% found once; its top ten account for under 30%. Sequenced material: memory CD8+ T cells sorted from blood. Subset reported: CD45RO+ cells pooled with CCR7-negative TemRA cells. The receptors shown here come from a woman aged 30 to 39 in good health.

V is TRBV6-5 and J is TRBJ2-1, with TRBD1 identical over 9 bases. CDR3 length: 15 residues. The trim removed 0 bases at V and 6 bases at J, leaving 3 bases unmatched. Germline V gives CDR1 MNHEY, CDR2 SVGAGI. CDR3 sequence reads: CASSYSRTGANEQFF. The CDR3 nucleotides read TGTGCCAGCAGTTACTCCCGGACAGGGGCCAATGAGCAGTTCTTC.

This chain connects TRBV5-5 to TRBJ2-7; D perhaps matches TRBD2 (6 bases). Germline V CDR1 and CDR2: SGHKS, YYEKEE (reference sequence). CDR3 size: 14 residues. V was clipped by 2 bases and J by 6 bases, with 15 bases between them. The CDR3: CASSFLEGGGEQYF. The CDR3 nucleotides read TGTGCCAGCAGCTTTCTTGAGGGAGGCGGCGAGCAGTACTTC.

The chain uses TRBV6-6 and TRBJ2-7, with 11 bases aligning to TRBD1. Germline V lookup: CDR1 MNHNY, CDR2 SVGAGI (reference sequence). The V gene end was trimmed by 3 bases and the J gene end by 1 base; junction bases not matched to a gene: 2. CDR3 length: 15 amino acids. Here the CDR3 DNA reads TGTGCCAGCAGTTATGGGACAGGGGGTTCCTACGAGCAGTACTTC. This gives the protein CASSYGTGGSYEQYF.

This clone was picked up a small number of times. CDR3 DNA sequence: TGTGCCAGCAGCCAGGCGTTTAGCGGGAGCGGAGGCGAGCAGTACTTC. As protein: CASSQAFSGSGGEQYF. The chain carries TRBV4-2 and TRBJ2-7; 9 nucleotides match TRBD2. This CDR3 is built from 16 residues. With V trimmed by 3 bases and J by 6 bases, 12 bases remained unmatched. The germline gives CDR1 LGHNA, CDR2 YNFKEQ.

The rearrangement joins TRBV6-4 to TRBJ1-1; no clear D. The CDR3 loop spans 14 amino acids. The V gene's germline CDR1 is MRHNA and CDR2 SNTAGT. The ends were cut back, 0 bases at V and 4 bases at J, with 9 bases in the middle. The CDR3: CASSDSTEATEAFF. For the CDR3, the DNA is TGTGCCAGCAGTGACTCGACCGAGGCCACTGAAGCTTTCTTT.

The genes are TRBV11-1 and TRBJ1-1; TRBD1 might be the D (6 bases). The germline V and J ends were trimmed by 5 bases and 6 bases, with 13 bases remaining between them. CDR3 length: 13 residues. Germline CDR1 SGHAT, CDR2 FQDESV (reference sequence). The CDR3 loop reads CASSHGGGPEAFF. CDR3 coding DNA: TGTGCCAGCAGCCACGGCGGGGGCCCTGAAGCTTTCTTT.

This clone has a handful of counts. J is TRBJ2-5 and V is TRBV7-2, with D unresolved. CDR3 length equals 12 residues. The ends were cut back, 4 bases at V and 1 base at J, with 4 bases in the middle. CDR1 is SGHTA and CDR2 is FQGNSA in the germline V gene. CDR3: CASSSSQETQYF. For the CDR3, the DNA is TGTGCCAGCAGCTCTAGCCAAGAGACCCAGTACTTC.

This clone was detected a few times. This chain connects TRBV7-8 to TRBJ2-3; 10 nucleotides match TRBD2. The CDR3 loop spans 17 amino acids. V was clipped by 4 bases and J by 3 bases; unmatched bases: 10. CDR1 is SGHVS and CDR2 is FQNEAQ in the germline V gene. The CDR3 region has the DNA TGTGCCAGCAGCTCGCACTATTCTAGCGGGAGAACAGATACGCAGTATTTT. This translates into CASSSHYSSGRTDTQYF.

The chain is built from TRBV6-5 and TRBJ1-2; tentatively, D is TRBD1 (6 bases). The CDR3 is made up of 13 amino acids. CDR1 is MNHEY and CDR2 is SVGAGI in the germline V gene. Between the trimmed V and J ends, which lost 6 bases and 7 bases, there was a span of 15 bases. This CDR3 is CASSQLTGIGYTF. The CDR3 DNA reads TGTGCCAGCAGCCAACTTACAGGGATTGGCTACACCTTC.

The chain uses TRBV5-1 and TRBJ1-4; no clear D. CDR1 and CDR2 (germline): SGHRS, YFSETQ. Trimming cost V 5 bases and J 4 bases, with 6 bases left between them. The CDR3 has 12 residues. This CDR3 is CASSRLNEKLFF. In nucleotides, the CDR3 is TGCGCCAGCAGTCGACTTAATGAAAAACTGTTTTTT.

The chain has TRBV13 and TRBJ2-7, with 8 bases matching TRBD2. Germline V gives CDR1 PRHDT, CDR2 FYEKMQ (reference sequence). J lost 7 bases, V lost 3 bases, and 8 bases had no gene match. This CDR3 is 14 amino acids long. DNA of the CDR3: TGTGCCAGCAGCTTTTCAGCGGGAGAAGGTGAGCAGTACTTC. It is translated as CASSFSAGEGEQYF.

The rearrangement joins TRBV4-1 to TRBJ2-7; 7 nucleotides agree with TRBD2. The CDR3 contains 16 residues. Germline loops: CDR1 MGHRA, CDR2 YSYEKL. Unmatched junction bases numbered 8, after V lost 1 base and J lost 2 bases. CDR3 sequence reads: CASSQAYLAGTYEQYF. The CDR3 DNA reads as TGCGCCAGCAGCCAAGCATATTTAGCGGGCACCTACGAGCAGTACTTC.

The chain combines TRBV13 with TRBJ1-2; 11 bases map to TRBD1. Germline CDR1 reads PRHDT; CDR2 reads FYEKMQ (reference sequence). Losses at the gene ends were 5 bases for V and 6 bases for J; bases not matched to a gene: 11. CDR3 length: 16 residues. CDR3: CASSPRTGGWVNGYTF. The CDR3 DNA is TGTGCCAGCAGCCCCCGGACAGGGGGCTGGGTAAATGGCTACACCTTC.

This clone has just a few counts. Other DNA sequences in this specimen translate into the identical CDR3. The J gene is TRBJ1-5, the V gene TRBV27; D unclear. V was pared by 7 bases and J by 4 bases, with 8 bases between. Per germline, CDR1 MNHEY and CDR2 SMNVEV (reference sequence). The CDR3 has 12 amino acids. The DNA for the CDR3 is TGTGCCAGCACCACCGGAAATCAGCCCCAGCATTTT. Its translation is CASTTGNQPQHF.

V is TRBV5-6 and J is TRBJ2-5, with 7 bases lining up with TRBD2. CDR1 and CDR2 (germline): SGHDT, YYEEEE. After removal of 4 bases from V and 4 bases from J, the junction contained 4 bases not matched to a gene. The CDR3 is made up of 13 amino acids. The CDR3 DNA follows: TGTGCCAGCAGCATGGGAGGGGCAGAGACCCAGTACTTC. Protein product: CASSMGGAETQYF. The variable domain in full, completed from reference TRBV5-6 and TRBJ2-5, reads DAGVTQSPTHLIKTRGQQVTLRCSPKSGHDTVSWYQQALGQGPQFIFQYYEEEERQRGNFPDRFSGHQFPNYSSELNVNALLLGDSALYLCASSMGGAETQYFGPGTRLLVL.

This chain joins TRBV13 and TRBJ2-1; 7 bases map to TRBD2. The CDR3 extends over 16 amino acids. From germline, CDR1 is PRHDT and CDR2 FYEKMQ (reference sequence). The trim removed 7 bases at V and 4 bases at J, leaving 13 bases unmatched. In nucleotides, the CDR3 is TGTGCCAGCACCCAAGGGGCTAGCGGTAATTACAATGAGCAGTTCTTC. Amino acid sequence: CASTQGASGNYNEQFF. The entire variable domain, with the rest obtained from reference TRBV13 and TRBJ2-1, is as follows: AAGVIQSPRHLIKEKRETATLKCYPIPRHDTVYWYQQGPGQDPQFLISFYEKMQSDKGSIPDRFSAQQFSDYHSELNMSSLELGDSALYFCASTQGASGNYNEQFFGPGTRLTVL.

The chain carries TRBV5-4 and TRBJ2-3, with D perhaps matching TRBD2 (5 bases). Germline loops: CDR1 SGHNT, CDR2 YYREEE (reference sequence). The CDR3 runs 15 residues. Trimming pared 0 bases from V and 5 bases from J, leaving 13 bases between. The CDR3: CASSLVLGVEDTQYF. For the CDR3, the DNA is TGTGCCAGCAGCTTGGTGTTGGGAGTAGAAGATACGCAGTATTTT.

The J gene is TRBJ1-2, the V gene TRBV5-1; D is unresolved. CDR1 and CDR2 from the germline V gene are SGHRS and YFSETQ. V was cut by 4 bases and J by 3 bases, with 10 bases left in between. The CDR3 runs 13 residues. CDR3 DNA sequence: TGCGCCAGCAGCGTGACGGGTGACTATGGCTACACCTTC. Amino acid sequence: CASSVTGDYGYTF.

The chain couples TRBV5-1 to TRBJ2-3; D not certain. The CDR3 has 14 residues. The V end lost 0 bases, the J end lost 5 bases, and 10 bases lay between the germline ends. Germline V lookup: CDR1 SGHRS, CDR2 YFSETQ. The CDR3 sequence: CASSLGQTIDTQYF. The CDR3 DNA follows: TGCGCCAGCAGCTTGGGGCAGACGATAGATACGCAGTATTTT.

Concerning this clone itself: The same CDR3 can be traced to other DNA sequences in this sample. The rearrangement links TRBV5-1 to TRBJ2-7, with TRBD2 identical over 13 bases. V was pared by 4 bases and J by 7 bases, with 5 bases of the junction left unmatched. Germline values: CDR1 SGHRS, CDR2 YFSETQ. The CDR3 runs to 14 residues. The CDR3 sequence: CASSPGTSGTEQYF. CDR3 coding DNA: TGCGCCAGCAGCCCCGGGACTAGCGGGACTGAGCAGTACTTC.

The rearrangement joins TRBV27 to TRBJ1-4; D is unresolved. There are 15 residues in the CDR3. CDR1 is MNHEY, CDR2 SMNVEV, per germline (reference sequence). V lost 4 bases to trimming and J lost 8 bases, with 17 bases between them. CDR3 loop: CASSSRGCCPEKLFF. In DNA form, the CDR3 reads TGTGCCAGCAGTTCCCGTGGGTGTTGTCCCGAAAAACTGTTTTTT.

The chain has TRBV28 and TRBJ1-5; D remains unclear. V lost 4 bases and J lost 1, with 14 bases in between. Germline CDR1 is MDHEN and CDR2 is SYDVKM. CDR3 length: 16 residues. The CDR3 region is CASSYSEGHSNQPQHF. For the CDR3, the DNA is TGTGCCAGCAGTTACTCGGAAGGGCACAGCAATCAGCCCCAGCATTTT.

J is TRBJ1-1 and V is TRBV28, with 8 bases aligning to TRBD1. Losses at the gene ends were 3 bases for V and 2 bases for J; bases not matched to a gene: 2. This CDR3 has 14 residues. Per germline, CDR1 MDHEN and CDR2 SYDVKM. CDR3 coding DNA: TGTGCCAGCAGTTTGGACAGGGACAACACTGAAGCTTTCTTT. Its protein product is CASSLDRDNTEAFF.